This T cell receptor (beta chain) was identified in a study of cytomegalovirus exposure and HLA in healthy donors. General observations from the study: V- and J-gene trimming in TCR beta was tied to a missense DCLRE1C variant by an analysis performed later.

V shed 4 bases, J shed 0 bases, and the junction held 11 bases outside the gene matches. Germline V CDR1 and CDR2: SGDLS, YYNGEE. The CDR3 is 19 residues long. PCR primers comprised 60 Vbeta and 13 Jbeta primers. Generated by immunoSEQ multiplex PCR, the TCRdb table keeps only in-frame clones and is missing some. The repertoire has about 43,000 clones, less than 75% of them found once; the top ten carry approximately 12%. This clone appeared once. Its cognate antigen is unknown. V gene TRBV9 combines with J gene TRBJ2-2, with 11 nucleotides matching TRBD2. The sequence was collected from a man in his sixties in good health and CMV-seropositive. The sequencing sample was made of PBMCs. In DNA, the CDR3 is TGTGCCAGCAGCCCCCGAATCCTTAGCGGGAGGGCGAACACCGGGGAGCTGTTTTTT. Its translation is CASSPRILSGRANTGELFF.